These 9 T cell receptor beta chains share one sample of origin, sequenced in a study of cytomegalovirus exposure and HLA in healthy donors. The study ran its PCR with 60 Vbeta and 13 Jbeta primers. Only in-frame clones appear in the TCRdb table, and some are missing; sequencing was by immunoSEQ multiplex PCR. The table has fewer than 250,000 clones, around 82% seen once. Sequencing was done on a sample of PBMCs. The source is a woman in her twenties or thirties in good health and CMV-seropositive.

J is TRBJ1-6 and V is TRBV30, with D uncertain. The CDR3 sequence is 13 residues long. V was trimmed by 5 bases and J by 6 bases, leaving 11 bases between them. Germline CDR1 reads GTSNPN; CDR2 reads SVGIG (reference sequence). This chain's CDR3 is CAWATSSNSPLHF. As DNA, the CDR3 is TGTGCCTGGGCGACAAGTAGTAATTCACCCCTCCACTTT.

The V and J genes are TRBV30 and TRBJ2-2, with 10 bases lining up with TRBD2. V lost 1 base and J lost 4; bases outside the gene matches: 3. Per germline, CDR1 GTSNPN and CDR2 SVGIG (reference sequence). There are 15 residues in the CDR3. The CDR3 region has the DNA TGTGCCTGGAGTGGAGCGGGGGGGCCCACCGGGGAGCTGTTTTTT. Translation: CAWSGAGGPTGELFF.

The rearrangement uses TRBV19 and TRBJ2-1; no reliable D call. The CDR3 length is 16 residues. V lost 5 bases, J lost 0 bases, and 14 bases lay in between. Germline assignment: CDR1 LNHDA and CDR2 SQIVND (reference sequence). CDR3 in amino acids: CASSPPAFRSYNEQFF. The DNA of the CDR3 is TGTGCCAGTAGTCCCCCCGCGTTCCGCTCCTACAATGAGCAGTTCTTC.

The chain links TRBV10-3 to TRBJ2-6; 9 nucleotides line up with TRBD1. Germline trimming cut 6 bases from V and 2 bases from J; bases unmatched to any gene: 8. CDR1 ENHRY and CDR2 SYGVKD come from the germline V gene. This CDR3 region has 17 residues. CDR3 sequence (DNA): TGTGCCATCAGGCCGGGACAGGGTGGTCCTGGGGCCAACGTCCTGACTTTC. Protein product: CAIRPGQGGPGANVLTF.

The rearrangement uses TRBV28 and TRBJ2-7; possibly TRBD2 for D (6 bases). Germline V gene lookup returns CDR1 MDHEN and CDR2 SYDVKM. V dropped 0 bases and J dropped 4 bases, with 19 bases sitting between them. This CDR3 region has 17 residues. The chain's CDR3 is CASSLWGEVTPLYEQYF. The DNA for the CDR3 is TGTGCCAGCAGTTTATGGGGGGAGGTTACTCCTCTTTACGAGCAGTACTTC.

The rearrangement joins TRBV7-3 to TRBJ2-5, with 13 bases identical to TRBD2. This CDR3 spans 15 amino acids. Trimming took 5 bases from V and 4 from J; bases not matched to a gene: 4. In germline, CDR1 is SGHTA, CDR2 FQGTGA. The chain's CDR3 is CASSPTSGGVETQYF. In DNA, the CDR3 is TGTGCCAGCAGCCCCACTAGCGGGGGGGTAGAGACCCAGTACTTC.

V gene TRBV18 combines with J gene TRBJ1-1, with 7 positions matching TRBD1. Germline CDR1 is KGHSH and CDR2 is LQKENI. This CDR3 has 14 amino acids. Trimming took 4 bases from V and 2 from J; bases not matched to a gene: 4. CDR3 DNA: TGTGCCAGCTCACGGCAGGGGGTCAACACTGAAGCTTTCTTT. Encoded protein: CASSRQGVNTEAFF. The full variable domain, completed using reference TRBV18 and TRBJ1-1, is NAGVMQNPRHLVRRRGQEARLRCSPMKGHSHVYWYRQLPEEGLKFMVYLQKENIIDESGMPKERFSAEFPKEGPSILRIQQVVRGDSAAYFCASSRQGVNTEAFFGQGTRLTVV.

This chain uses TRBV5-1 with TRBJ2-3, with 7 nucleotides matching TRBD2. V shed 4 bases, J shed 8 bases, and the junction held 7 bases outside the gene matches. Germline V CDR1 and CDR2: SGHRS, YFSETQ. CDR3 length equals 13 residues. CDR3 loop: CASSPGRGGTQYF. CDR3 nucleotide sequence: TGCGCCAGCAGCCCGGGGCGCGGGGGTACGCAGTATTTT.

This clone was picked up a small number of times. The chain links TRBV15 to TRBJ1-5; TRBD1 might be the D (6 bases). V was shortened by 0 bases and J by 1 base, with 10 bases between the two germline ends. Per germline, CDR1 LNHNV and CDR2 YYDKDF (reference sequence). This CDR3 has 16 residues. The CDR3 DNA sequence: TGTGCCACCAGCAGAGATTATGGGGGCAGCAATCAGCCCCAGCATTTT. This sequence encodes CATSRDYGGSNQPQHF.